A selection of T cell receptor beta chains follows, all from one sample in a study of patients and donors after allogeneic stem cell transplantation. TCRdb ran MiXCR on the RT-PCR reads and lists one entry per CDR3 protein. Of approximately 8,000 distinct CDR3 sequences listed, more than 9% are singletons. The material sequenced was blood, either unsorted or a sorted T cell fraction (not recorded which). All receptors come from a human donor who was either an allogeneic HSCT recipient or a stem cell or donor lymphocyte infusion donor (not recorded which). It is not recorded whose cells these are; they may come from a transplant donor. The CDR3 runs from the conserved cysteine through the conserved F or W. D genes are given only for firm matches. Rows may omit the clone size; those that give it use once, few, many or a size class.

clone size: many
D gene: -
J gene: TRBJ1-2
V gene: TRBV7-9
CDR3 DNA: TGTGCCAGCAGCTTAAGCGGCAGGGAGGGAGGCTACACCTTC
CDR3 protein: CASSLSGREGGYTF

clone size: few
D gene: -
J gene: TRBJ1-3
V gene: TRBV11-1
CDR3 DNA: TGTGCCAGCAGCGTTGCGGCAGGGAACTCTGGAAACACCATATATTTT
CDR3 protein: CASSVAAGNSGNTIYF

clone size: many
D gene: TRBD1
J gene: TRBJ1-5
V gene: TRBV12-3/TRBV12-4
CDR3 DNA: TGTGCCAGCAGCTCCTCCGGGACAGGGAATCAGCCCCAGCATTTT
CDR3 protein: CASSSSGTGNQPQHF

clone size: many
D gene: -
J gene: TRBJ1-6
V gene: TRBV2
CDR3 DNA: TGTGCCAGCAGTGGTGAGGGCGAATCACCCCTCCACTTT
CDR3 protein: CASSGEGESPLHF

clone size: many
D gene: -
J gene: TRBJ1-1
V gene: TRBV7-2
CDR3 DNA: TGTGCCAGCAGCTTAGTGAGAGGGCCCGAAGCTTTCTTT
CDR3 protein: CASSLVRGPEAFF

clone size: -
D gene: -
J gene: TRBJ2-2
V gene: TRBV5-1
CDR3 DNA: TGCGCCAGCAGTCCCGCCGGGTGGAGGTCCGGGGAGCTGTTTTTT
CDR3 protein: CASSPAGWRSGELFF

clone size: many
D gene: -
J gene: TRBJ1-6
V gene: TRBV18
CDR3 DNA: TGTGCCAGCTCACCCAGGGATAATTCACCCCTCCACTTT
CDR3 protein: CASSPRDNSPLHF

clone size: -
D gene: TRBD1
J gene: TRBJ2-1
V gene: TRBV19
CDR3 DNA: TGTGCCAGTAGCACTGACAGGGGGCGGCACAATGAGCAGTTCTTC
CDR3 protein: CASSTDRGRHNEQFF

clone size: many
D gene: -
J gene: TRBJ2-3
V gene: TRBV7-3
CDR3 DNA: TGTGCCAGCAGCCCAACCTCGACTAGTCAAGATACGCAGTATTTT
CDR3 protein: CASSPTSTSQDTQYF

clone size: -
D gene: -
J gene: TRBJ1-1
V gene: TRBV20-1
CDR3 DNA: TGCAGTGCTAGGGAAGCCGGAGGTCTTCTTATGAACACTGAAGCTTTCTTT
CDR3 protein: CSAREAGGLLMNTEAFF

clone size: -
D gene: TRBD2
J gene: TRBJ2-1
V gene: TRBV20-1
CDR3 DNA: TGCAGTGCTTTTAGCGGGGGCGGGCACAATGAGCAGTTCTTC
CDR3 protein: CSAFSGGGHNEQFF

clone size: -
D gene: -
J gene: TRBJ2-1
V gene: TRBV7-2
CDR3 DNA: TGTGCCAGCAGCTTAGGTGGTACAGGGCCACCCTACAATGAGCAGTTCTTC
CDR3 protein: CASSLGGTGPPYNEQFF

clone size: medium-sized
D gene: -
J gene: TRBJ1-2
V gene: TRBV5-1
CDR3 DNA: TGCGCCAGCAGCTTGGACGGCAATAACTATGGCTACACCTTC
CDR3 protein: CASSLDGNNYGYTF

clone size: -
D gene: -
J gene: TRBJ2-7
V gene: TRBV20-1
CDR3 DNA: TGCAGTGCTAGAGGCCGGGGAACGGGCGAGCAGTACTTC
CDR3 protein: CSARGRGTGEQYF

clone size: many
D gene: -
J gene: TRBJ1-5
V gene: TRBV6-1
CDR3 DNA: TGTGCCACCAAACCAGACAGCCACGCACTTCAGCCCCAGCATTTT
CDR3 protein: CATKPDSHALQPQHF

clone size: few
D gene: -
J gene: TRBJ1-5
V gene: TRBV19
CDR3 DNA: TGTGCCAGTAGTCCAGGACCCAATCAGCCCCAGCATTTT
CDR3 protein: CASSPGPNQPQHF

clone size: many
D gene: -
J gene: TRBJ1-2
V gene: TRBV25-1
CDR3 DNA: TGTGCCACCACCCCCTCAGGTAGCGCCTATGGCTACACCTTC
CDR3 protein: CATTPSGSAYGYTF

clone size: few
D gene: -
J gene: TRBJ1-2
V gene: TRBV19
CDR3 DNA: TGTGCCAGTAGTTCCTCGACAGCTAACTATGGCTACACCTTC
CDR3 protein: CASSSSTANYGYTF

clone size: -
D gene: -
J gene: TRBJ2-2
V gene: TRBV3-1
CDR3 DNA: TGTGCCAGCAGCCGAGCGGCAAAAAACACCGCGGAGCTGTTTTTT
CDR3 protein: CASSRAAKNTAELFF

clone size: few
D gene: -
J gene: TRBJ2-2
V gene: TRBV12-3/TRBV12-4
CDR3 DNA: TGTGCCAGCAGTTTAGGGCTTGGGGGCATCACCGGGGAGCTGTTTTTT
CDR3 protein: CASSLGLGGITGELFF

clone size: many
D gene: TRBD1
J gene: TRBJ2-3
V gene: TRBV20-1
CDR3 DNA: TGCAGTGCTAGAGATCTATATGACAGGGGAAGTGGCACAGATACGCAGTATTTT
CDR3 protein: CSARDLYDRGSGTDTQYF

clone size: many
D gene: TRBD1
J gene: TRBJ1-1
V gene: TRBV5-1
CDR3 DNA: TGCGCCAGCAGCGTACAGGGGGCGGGCACTGAAGCTTTCTTT
CDR3 protein: CASSVQGAGTEAFF

clone size: -
D gene: TRBD1
J gene: TRBJ2-3
V gene: TRBV6-1
CDR3 DNA: TGTGCCAGCATAGCGGACAGGGTCGTAGATACGCAGTATTTT
CDR3 protein: CASIADRVVDTQYF

clone size: many
D gene: TRBD1
J gene: TRBJ1-4
V gene: TRBV3-1
CDR3 DNA: TGTGCCAGCAGCCAGCTCGCCGGGACAGGGAGTGAAAAACTGTTTTTT
CDR3 protein: CASSQLAGTGSEKLFF

clone size: many
D gene: TRBD1
J gene: TRBJ1-2
V gene: TRBV5-1
CDR3 DNA: TGCGCCAGCAGCTTGGAGACAGGGGAGGGCTACACCTTC
CDR3 protein: CASSLETGEGYTF

clone size: few
D gene: TRBD1
J gene: TRBJ1-2
V gene: TRBV20-1
CDR3 DNA: TGCAGTGCTAGAGAGGACAGGGCCGGAGCTAACTATGGCTACACCTTC
CDR3 protein: CSAREDRAGANYGYTF

clone size: few
D gene: TRBD2
J gene: TRBJ2-3
V gene: TRBV12-3/TRBV12-4
CDR3 DNA: TGTGCCAGCAGTTCGCGGACTAGCGGGGGCCTCACAAATACGCAGTATTTT
CDR3 protein: CASSSRTSGGLTNTQYF

clone size: few
D gene: TRBD2
J gene: TRBJ2-1
V gene: TRBV6-2/TRBV6-3
CDR3 DNA: TGTGCCAGCAGTTACCGGCGGGGGGGCACTGTGAATGAGCAGTTCTTC
CDR3 protein: CASSYRRGGTVNEQFF

clone size: -
D gene: -
J gene: TRBJ1-5
V gene: TRBV19
CDR3 DNA: TGTGCCAGCCGGACAGTCAATCAGCCCCAGCATTTT
CDR3 protein: CASRTVNQPQHF

clone size: medium-sized
D gene: -
J gene: TRBJ1-1
V gene: TRBV5-1
CDR3 DNA: TGCGCCAGCAGCCCCGGAACAGAGAACACTGAAGCTTTCTTT
CDR3 protein: CASSPGTENTEAFF

clone size: few
D gene: -
J gene: TRBJ2-7
V gene: TRBV29-1
CDR3 DNA: TGCAGCGTTGGAGTCAACCCCTACGAGCAGTACTTC
CDR3 protein: CSVGVNPYEQYF

clone size: -
D gene: TRBD2
J gene: TRBJ2-1
V gene: TRBV7-8
CDR3 DNA: TGTGCCAGCAGCCTAAGACTAGCGGGGGACTTCTACAATGAGCAGTTCTTC
CDR3 protein: CASSLRLAGDFYNEQFF

clone size: -
D gene: TRBD1
J gene: TRBJ1-1
V gene: TRBV20-1
CDR3 DNA: TGCAGTGCTAGAAGGGGGCCCTTGACTGAAGCTTTCTTT
CDR3 protein: CSARRGPLTEAFF

clone size: -
D gene: -
J gene: TRBJ1-2
V gene: TRBV27
CDR3 DNA: TGTGCCAGCATGGGGATTAACTATGGCTACACCTTC
CDR3 protein: CASMGINYGYTF

clone size: few
D gene: -
J gene: TRBJ2-2
V gene: TRBV9
CDR3 DNA: TGTGCCAGCAGCTTGGGGGCCCTCGGGGAGCTGTTTTTT
CDR3 protein: CASSLGALGELFF

clone size: many
D gene: -
J gene: TRBJ1-5
V gene: TRBV5-6
CDR3 DNA: TGTGCCAGCAGCCCCGGGCATAGCAATCAGCCCCAGCATTTT
CDR3 protein: CASSPGHSNQPQHF

clone size: few
D gene: -
J gene: TRBJ1-6
V gene: TRBV5-1
CDR3 DNA: TGCGCCAGCAGCTTCGCCAGCTCCTATAATTCACCCCTCCACTTT
CDR3 protein: CASSFASSYNSPLHF

clone size: many
D gene: -
J gene: TRBJ1-3
V gene: TRBV12-3/TRBV12-4
CDR3 DNA: TGTGCCAGCAGTCATGCGGGACGGGGAAACACCATATATTTT
CDR3 protein: CASSHAGRGNTIYF

clone size: many
D gene: -
J gene: TRBJ1-1
V gene: TRBV10-1
CDR3 DNA: TGCGCCAGCAGTGAGTCGGGTCGACACTCTGAAGCTTTCTTT
CDR3 protein: CASSESGRHSEAFF

clone size: -
D gene: TRBD2
J gene: TRBJ2-3
V gene: TRBV27
CDR3 DNA: TGTGCCAGCAGTTGGGATTGGCGGGGGGGCGCAGATACGCAGTATTTT
CDR3 protein: CASSWDWRGGADTQYF

clone size: -
D gene: -
J gene: TRBJ2-1
V gene: TRBV20-1
CDR3 DNA: TGCAGTGCTAGAGCGTTTTTTGGGGCAGAGCAGTTCTTC
CDR3 protein: CSARAFFGAEQFF

clone size: -
D gene: -
J gene: TRBJ1-1
V gene: TRBV7-2
CDR3 DNA: TGTGCCAGCAGCTTAGTTGGAGGGCAGAACACTGAAGCTTTCTTT
CDR3 protein: CASSLVGGQNTEAFF

clone size: -
D gene: TRBD1
J gene: TRBJ2-1
V gene: TRBV10-3
CDR3 DNA: TGTGCCATCAAGCAACTGGGACAGGGCTCCCAGGATGAGCAGTTCTTC
CDR3 protein: CAIKQLGQGSQDEQFF

clone size: -
D gene: -
J gene: TRBJ2-1
V gene: TRBV18
CDR3 DNA: TGTGCCAGCTCATTCGACCTCCGGGACTCCAATGAGCAGTTCTTC
CDR3 protein: CASSFDLRDSNEQFF

clone size: -
D gene: TRBD1
J gene: TRBJ2-5
V gene: TRBV4-2
CDR3 DNA: TGTGCCAGCAGCCAGGGACAGGGGAAAGAGACCCAGTACTTC
CDR3 protein: CASSQGQGKETQYF

clone size: medium-sized
D gene: -
J gene: TRBJ1-2
V gene: TRBV6-1
CDR3 DNA: TGTGCCAGCAGTGAAGCGGGGGGTAACTATGGCTACACCTTC
CDR3 protein: CASSEAGGNYGYTF